Following are 9 T cell receptor beta chains from one sample sequenced in a study of tumor-infiltrating lymphocytes in primary liver carcinoma (dated by TCRdb to 2017 to 2019). TCRdb names Illumina HiSeq 2500 as the instrument used. A constant-region primer and ProtoScript II reverse transcriptase were used to reverse-transcribe TCRbeta-specific cDNA from around 540 ng total RNA. Construction of the TCRbeta libraries relied on three nested rounds of multiplex PCR, following a slightly modified ARM-PCR procedure. Each of the first two PCR rounds ran for around 10 cycles using multiplex TRBV1-TRBV30 forward primers together with a Cbeta reverse primer. TCRdb reprocessing: public reads trimmed at Q25 with fastp, clones called with MiXCR, in-frame beta chains kept. A single entry per CDR3 protein holds the most common genes and DNA from its merged rows. The sample contains about 84,000 distinct CDR3 sequences, around 70% of them found a single time. Approximately 19% of the sample is in the top ten clones.

Without any cell sorting, total RNA and DNA were extracted together from about 20-30 mg of bulk tissue using the AllPrep DNA/RNA mini kit. Sequencing input: liver tumor tissue from sampling region 1. The cell subset or site label for this specimen denotes: tumor region T1, superior pole. These receptors came from a man between 35 and 55 years old with primary liver carcinoma and hepatitis B virus infection.

Turning to this clonotype: The conserved phenylalanine or tryptophan normally closing the CDR3 is absent here, so this likely arose from a read error. CDR3 nucleotide sequence: TGTACCAGCAGCTTAGGGGACAGGGCACACAATGAGCAGTTCTAC. The encoded protein is CTSSLGDRAHNEQFY. The rearrangement joins TRBV7-9 to TRBJ2-1; TRBD1 agrees at 9 bases. Germline assignment: CDR1 SEHNR and CDR2 FQNEAQ (reference sequence). The CDR3 consists of 15 residues.

About this clonotype: The junction differs from germline at one of its ends, possibly a read error. The chain couples TRBV2 to TRBJ2-1; 10 bases map to TRBD2. Germline V gene data show CDR1 as SNHLY and CDR2 as FYNNEI. This CDR3 spans 15 amino acids. CDR3 sequence: CASHRTSGGELKQSF. Here the CDR3 DNA reads TGTGCCAGCCACAGGACTAGCGGAGGGGAATTGAAGCAGTCCTTC.

V gene TRBV6-5 combines with J gene TRBJ1-1; no firm D call. The V gene lost 0 bases and the J gene lost 7 bases, with 12 bases spanning the gap. Looked up from germline, CDR1 is MNHEY and CDR2 is SVGAGI. The CDR3 totals 14 residues. CDR3 sequence (DNA): TGTGCCAGCAGTTACTCAGACCTGGAAAATGAAGCTTTCTTT. Its translation is CASSYSDLENEAFF.

The V call is TRBV7-9, the J call TRBJ2-7; TRBD1 aligns across 12 bases. The CDR3 contains 15 residues. Germline CDR1 SEHNR, CDR2 FQNEAQ (reference sequence). V lost 10 bases to trimming and J lost 7 bases; unmatched junction nucleotides: 14. This CDR3 is CANRLPGQGAGEQYF. CDR3 DNA: TGTGCCAACAGACTACCGGGACAGGGGGCGGGTGAGCAGTACTTC.

In its sample, this clonotype was seen many times. This may come from a read error, since a much larger clone is one base off. This sequence joins TRBV28 and TRBJ1-5; the match to TRBD1 covers 11 bases. V was clipped by 5 bases and J by 6 bases; unmatched bases: 9. Germline V CDR1 and CDR2: MDHEN, SYDVKM. This CDR3 is 16 amino acids long. DNA for the CDR3: TGTGCCAGCAGTCGGACAGGGGGCTTGGGGAGTCAGCCCCAGCATTTT. This codes for CASSRTGGLGSQPQHF.

A remark on this clonotype: An end of the junction does not agree with germline; a read error may underlie this. The rearrangement joins TRBV10-2 to TRBJ2-2; TRBD2 aligns across 8 bases. Per the germline V gene, CDR1 is WSHSY and CDR2 is SAAADI. The CDR3 extends over 17 amino acids. CDR3 in DNA: TGCGCCAGCAGTGAAATCCCGGGAGGGCGGAATACCGGGGAGCTGTTCTTT. As protein: CASSEIPGGRNTGELFF.

The chain recombines TRBV6-2 or TRBV6-3 with TRBJ2-1; D may be TRBD1 (6 bases). The germline CDR1 and CDR2 sequences are MNHEY and SVGEGT. The CDR3 runs 14 residues. The DNA of the CDR3 is TGTAGCAACACCAGGGGCCCTCTTTACAATGAGCAGTTCTTC. This gives the protein CSNTRGPLYNEQFF.

Comments on this clonotype: It may be a read error: a sequence one base away is much more abundant. The chain has TRBV7-9 and TRBJ1-1; D call uncertain. CDR3 size: 15 residues. Germline V lookup: CDR1 SEHNR, CDR2 FQNEAQ (reference sequence). CDR3 bases: TGTGCCAGCAGCTTAGTTACGGGTATGAACACTGAAGATTTCTTT. It is translated as CASSLVTGMNTEDFF.

This clonotype was detected a few times. The junction does not match germline at one end; this may be a read error. V and J are TRBV5-1 and TRBJ2-6; D not resolved. The CDR3 loop spans 13 amino acids. From germline, CDR1 is SGHRS and CDR2 YFSETQ. The CDR3, as DNA: TGTGCCAGCGACGACGCTGGGGCCAACGTCCTGACTTTC. Amino acid sequence: CASDDAGANVLTF.